This is a list of T cell receptor beta chains from one sample in a study of human T cells and chemical hapten exposure. A single record per CDR3 protein comes from TCRdb applying MiXCR to the RACE reads. Among just over 350,000 distinct CDR3 sequences listed, about 6% were seen once. Sequences were derived from whole blood, sampled in connection with sensitization to the hapten diphenylcyclopropenone (DPC). The receptors originated from a woman aged 18-35 years with alopecia areata. Some clones in this sample may be carry-over from other donors' samples. Both conserved end residues are part of each CDR3. D genes are given only for firm matches. Only part of the rows carry a size: once, few, many, or a class if the clone is expanded.

V gene: TRBV28
J gene: TRBJ1-5
clone size: many
D gene: TRBD1
CDR3 protein: CASSLTTGGVPYQPQHF
CDR3 DNA: TGTGCCAGCAGTTTAACGACAGGGGGTGTCCCTTATCAGCCCCAGCATTTT

V gene: TRBV5-1
J gene: TRBJ1-2
clone size: .
D gene: .
CDR3 protein: CASSSPLYGYTF
CDR3 DNA: TGCGCCAGCAGCTCCCCCCTATATGGCTACACCTTC

V gene: TRBV7-2
J gene: TRBJ2-1
clone size: many
D gene: .
CDR3 protein: CASSLNLDRGEQFF
CDR3 DNA: TGTGCCAGCAGCTTAAATCTCGACCGAGGTGAGCAGTTCTTC

V gene: TRBV20-1
J gene: TRBJ1-2
clone size: many
D gene: TRBD1
CDR3 protein: CSAREKMDRDSGYTF
CDR3 DNA: TGCAGTGCTAGAGAGAAAATGGACAGGGACTCTGGCTACACCTTC

V gene: TRBV7-2
J gene: TRBJ1-5
clone size: many
D gene: .
CDR3 protein: CASSRENRADQPQHF
CDR3 DNA: TGTGCCAGCAGCCGTGAGAACAGGGCGGATCAGCCCCAGCATTTT

V gene: TRBV6-6
J gene: TRBJ1-6
clone size: few
D gene: .
CDR3 protein: CASSYLREFSYNSPLHF
CDR3 DNA: TGTGCCAGCAGTTACTTGCGGGAGTTTTCCTATAATTCACCCCTCCACTTT

V gene: TRBV6-6
J gene: TRBJ2-3
clone size: .
D gene: TRBD2
CDR3 protein: CASSFGLAGTFTDTQYF
CDR3 DNA: TGTGCCAGCAGTTTTGGACTAGCGGGGACTTTCACAGATACGCAGTATTTT

V gene: TRBV3-1
J gene: TRBJ2-4
clone size: few
D gene: .
CDR3 protein: CASSQGAAKNIQYF
CDR3 DNA: TGTGCCAGCAGCCAGGGCGCGGCCAAAAACATTCAGTACTTC

V gene: TRBV7-3
J gene: TRBJ2-2
clone size: .
D gene: TRBD2
CDR3 protein: CASSSAGEDTGELFF
CDR3 DNA: TGTGCCAGCAGTTCAGCGGGGGAGGACACCGGGGAGCTGTTTTTT

V gene: TRBV5-1
J gene: TRBJ1-6
clone size: .
D gene: .
CDR3 protein: CASSLRAGVKNSPLHF
CDR3 DNA: TGCGCCAGCAGCTTGAGAGCCGGGGTCAAGAATTCACCCCTCCACTTT

V gene: TRBV4-1
J gene: TRBJ1-5
clone size: .
D gene: .
CDR3 protein: CASSQDGGGGNQPQHF
CDR3 DNA: TGCGCCAGCAGCCAAGATGGGGGAGGAGGCAATCAGCCCCAGCATTTT

V gene: TRBV7-3
J gene: TRBJ2-2
clone size: .
D gene: .
CDR3 protein: CASSPNRVAGELFF
CDR3 DNA: TGTGCCAGCAGTCCCAACCGGGTGGCCGGGGAGCTGTTTTTT

V gene: TRBV10-3
J gene: TRBJ2-5
clone size: .
D gene: TRBD2
CDR3 protein: CAISESFTGGHIETQYF
CDR3 DNA: TGTGCCATCAGTGAGTCCTTCACGGGGGGGCATATAGAGACCCAGTACTTC

V gene: TRBV9
J gene: TRBJ1-2
clone size: many
D gene: .
CDR3 protein: CASSNNRAGLAGYTF
CDR3 DNA: TGTGCCAGCAGCAATAATCGCGCAGGGCTTGCTGGCTACACCTTC

V gene: TRBV7-3
J gene: TRBJ1-4
clone size: many
D gene: .
CDR3 protein: CASSLVVGEKLFF
CDR3 DNA: TGTGCCAGCAGCTTAGTGGTTGGTGAAAAACTGTTTTTT

V gene: TRBV20-1
J gene: TRBJ2-1
clone size: .
D gene: TRBD2
CDR3 protein: CSARDRSGGASVQFF
CDR3 DNA: TGCAGTGCTAGAGATCGTAGCGGGGGGGCTAGTGTGCAGTTCTTC

V gene: TRBV6-1
J gene: TRBJ2-3
clone size: few
D gene: .
CDR3 protein: CASSEGFAGGSTDTQYF
CDR3 DNA: TGTGCCAGCAGTGAAGGGTTTGCTGGGGGGAGCACAGATACGCAGTATTTT

V gene: TRBV25-1
J gene: TRBJ2-7
clone size: few
D gene: .
CDR3 protein: CASSEWGGTYEQYF
CDR3 DNA: TGTGCCAGCAGTGAATGGGGGGGCACGTACGAGCAGTACTTC

V gene: TRBV10-3
J gene: TRBJ2-7
clone size: few
D gene: .
CDR3 protein: CAISDESRDSYEQYF
CDR3 DNA: TGTGCCATCAGTGATGAGTCCCGGGACTCGTACGAGCAGTACTTC